Listed here are 3 T cell receptor beta chains from one sample, sequenced in a study of blood T cells in healthy people across ages. The authors ran a second PCR of 7 to 11 cycles using a sample-barcoded 5' primer and a J-beta primer mix. TCRdb fed the 5' RACE reads into MiXCR, producing one record per CDR3 protein. The sample yields a few hundred thousand distinct CDR3 sequences, 52% seen once. The material sequenced was blood. The receptors stem from a man in his sixties in good health.

In this sample, this clonotype turned up many times. V and J are TRBV21-1 and TRBJ2-7; the D call in the table, TRBD1, was not verified against the DNA. TRBV21-1 is a documented pseudogene. The CDR3 has 14 amino acids. CDR3 in amino acids: CASSHQDPQGEQYF. The CDR3 DNA sequence: TGTGCCAGCAGTCACCAGGACCCCCAGGGAGAGCAGTACTTC.

The J gene is TRBJ2-4, the V gene TRBV4-3; 12 bases match TRBD2. This CDR3 has 14 amino acids. Trimming at V came to 4 bases and at J to 8 bases, leaving 3 bases not matched to a gene. The germline V gene encodes CDR1 LGHNA and CDR2 YSLEER. CDR3 protein: CASSPLAGGDIQYF. The CDR3 region has the DNA TGCGCCAGCAGCCCACTAGCGGGAGGAGACATTCAGTACTTC.

This clonotype was recorded a few times. Just one base apart from a much larger clone, this may be a read error. The chain employs TRBV7-6 and TRBJ2-1; D remains ambiguous. CDR1 is SGHVS, CDR2 FNYEAQ, per germline. CDR3 length: 14 amino acids. V was clipped by 8 bases and J by 2 bases, with 13 bases between them. Here the CDR3 DNA reads TGTGCCAGCGGCCCCACGGGTCCCTACAATGAGCAGTTCTTC. Its translation: CASGPTGPYNEQFF.